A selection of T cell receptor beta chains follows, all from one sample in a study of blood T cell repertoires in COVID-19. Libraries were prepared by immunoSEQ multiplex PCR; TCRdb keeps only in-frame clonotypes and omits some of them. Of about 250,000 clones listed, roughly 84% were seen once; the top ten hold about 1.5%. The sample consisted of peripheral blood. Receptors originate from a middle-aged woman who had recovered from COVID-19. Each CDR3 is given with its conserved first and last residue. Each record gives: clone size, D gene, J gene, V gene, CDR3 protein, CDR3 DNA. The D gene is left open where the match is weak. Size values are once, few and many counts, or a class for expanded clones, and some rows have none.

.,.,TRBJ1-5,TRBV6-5,CASSYSMTVGQPQHF,TGTGCCAGCAGTTACTCGATGACAGTCGGTCAGCCCCAGCATTTT
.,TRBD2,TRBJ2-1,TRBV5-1,CASSFSAGGLTEQFF,TGCGCCAGCAGCTTCTCAGCGGGGGGGCTTACTGAGCAGTTCTTC
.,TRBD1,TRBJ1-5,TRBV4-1,CASSQTTGTAHQPQHF,TGCGCCAGCAGCCAAACGACCGGGACAGCCCATCAGCCCCAGCATTTT
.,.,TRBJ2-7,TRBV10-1,CASSISGFYEQYF,TGCGCCAGCAGTATTTCAGGGTTCTACGAGCAGTACTTC
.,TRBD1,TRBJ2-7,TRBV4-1,CASSQATGQGYEQYF,TGCGCCAGCAGCCAAGCAACCGGACAGGGCTACGAGCAGTACTTC
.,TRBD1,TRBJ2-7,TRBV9,CASSVAGTGGVYEQYF,TGTGCCAGCAGCGTGGCCGGGACAGGGGGCGTCTACGAGCAGTACTTC
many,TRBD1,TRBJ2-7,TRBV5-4,CASSLRTGGYEQYF,TGTGCCAGCAGCTTGAGGACAGGGGGCTACGAGCAGTACTTC
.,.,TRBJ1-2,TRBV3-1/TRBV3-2,CASSQNSAGANYGYTF,TGTGCCAGCAGCCAGAACAGTGCAGGGGCCAACTATGGCTACACCTTC
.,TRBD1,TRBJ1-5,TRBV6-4,CASSAPRGLGNQPQHF,TGTGCCAGCAGTGCCCCCAGGGGGCTGGGCAATCAGCCCCAGCATTTT
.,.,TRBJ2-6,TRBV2,CASSETRWAF,TGTGCCAGCAGTGAGACCAGGTGGGCTTTC
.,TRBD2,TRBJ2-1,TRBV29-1,CSVEGAGALQQFF,TGCAGCGTTGAAGGAGCGGGGGCCCTCCAACAGTTCTTC
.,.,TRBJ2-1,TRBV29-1,CSSWGGHNEQFF,TGCAGCTCATGGGGGGGGCACAATGAGCAGTTCTTC
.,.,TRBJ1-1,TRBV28,CASRGGTEAFF,TGTGCCAGCAGGGGGGGGACTGAAGCTTTCTTT
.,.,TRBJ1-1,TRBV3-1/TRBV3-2,CASSQDSSHTEAFF,TGTGCCAGCAGCCAAGATAGCAGCCACACTGAAGCTTTCTTT
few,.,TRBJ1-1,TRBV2,CASSEPPGVYTEAFF,TGTGCCAGCAGTGAACCCCCGGGGGTATATACTGAAGCTTTCTTT
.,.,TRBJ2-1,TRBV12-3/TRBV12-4,CATLTGSYNEQFF,TGTGCCACTTTGACAGGCTCCTACAATGAGCAGTTCTTC
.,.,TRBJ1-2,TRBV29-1,CSVEMGQGSGYTF,TGCAGCGTTGAGATGGGCCAGGGAAGTGGCTACACCTTC
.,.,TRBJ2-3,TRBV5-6,CASSLPGTTSTDTQYF,TGTGCCAGCAGCCTCCCAGGGACAACTAGCACAGATACGCAGTATTTT
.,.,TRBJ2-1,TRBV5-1,CASSPGSSYNEQFF,TGCGCCAGCAGCCCAGGAAGCTCCTACAATGAGCAGTTCTTC
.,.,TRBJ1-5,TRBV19,CASSIRVGQSMSNQPQHF,TGTGCCAGTAGTATTAGGGTTGGACAGTCGATGAGCAATCAGCCCCAGCATTTT
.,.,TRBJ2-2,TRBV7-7,CASSSNRGHPNTGELFF,TGTGCCAGCAGCTCAAACCGGGGACATCCGAACACCGGGGAGCTGTTTTTT
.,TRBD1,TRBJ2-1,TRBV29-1,CSVGDSNNEQFF,TGCAGCGTTGGGGACAGTAACAATGAGCAGTTCTTC
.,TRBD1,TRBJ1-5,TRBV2,CASSEGRTGWNQPQHF,TGTGCCAGCAGTGAAGGTCGGACAGGGTGGAATCAGCCCCAGCATTTT
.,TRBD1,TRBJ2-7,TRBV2,CASRRQGTYEQYF,TGTGCCAGCAGACGACAGGGGACCTACGAGCAGTACTTC
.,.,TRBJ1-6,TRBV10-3,CAIRNRGVGSPLHF,TGTGCCATCAGGAACCGGGGGGTCGGTTCACCCCTCCACTTT
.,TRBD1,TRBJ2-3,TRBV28,CASSSDRQTDTQYF,TGTGCCAGCAGTTCGGACAGGCAGACAGATACGCAGTATTTT
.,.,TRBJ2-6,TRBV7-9,CASSFPSNSGANVLTF,TGTGCCAGCAGCTTCCCTAGCAACTCTGGGGCCAACGTCCTGACTTTC
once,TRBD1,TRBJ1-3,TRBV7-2,CASSPWTGAGNTIYF,TGTGCCAGCAGCCCCTGGACAGGGGCAGGAAACACCATATATTTT
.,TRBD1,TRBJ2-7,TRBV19,CASRPATGATYEQYF,TGTGCCAGTAGACCCGCGACAGGGGCAACCTACGAGCAGTACTTC
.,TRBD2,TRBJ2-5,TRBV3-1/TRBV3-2,CASSSAGGDQETQYF,TGTGCCAGCAGCTCAGCGGGGGGAGACCAAGAGACCCAGTACTTC
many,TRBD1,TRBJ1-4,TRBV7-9,CASSSAPGQEKLFF,TGTGCCAGCAGCAGCGCCCCGGGACAGGAAAAACTGTTTTTT
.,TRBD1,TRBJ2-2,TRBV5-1,CASSGGTGTGELFF,TGCGCCAGCAGCGGCGGGACAGGCACCGGGGAGCTGTTTTTT
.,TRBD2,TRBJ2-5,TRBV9,CASSVGASGGPQETQYF,TGTGCCAGCAGCGTAGGGGCTAGCGGGGGGCCTCAAGAGACCCAGTACTTC
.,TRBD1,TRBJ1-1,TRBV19,CASTATGGRRTEAFF,TGTGCCAGCACAGCGACAGGGGGAAGAAGGACTGAAGCTTTCTTT
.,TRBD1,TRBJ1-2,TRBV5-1,CASSLAGRGTYGYTF,TGCGCCAGCAGCTTGGCCGGCAGGGGGACCTATGGCTACACCTTC
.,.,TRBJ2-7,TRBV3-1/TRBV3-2,CASTHRETYEQYF,TGTGCCAGCACACACAGGGAAACCTACGAGCAGTACTTC
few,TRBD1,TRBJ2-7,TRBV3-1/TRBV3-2,CASSPRGLSGEQYF,TGTGCCAGCAGCCCGAGGGGGCTGTCAGGAGAGCAGTACTTC
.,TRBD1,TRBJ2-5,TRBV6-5,CASSQGVRETQYF,TGTGCCAGCAGTCAGGGGGTCCGGGAGACCCAGTACTTC
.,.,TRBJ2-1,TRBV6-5,CASSYWTSDEQFF,TGTGCCAGCAGTTATTGGACTTCTGATGAGCAGTTCTTC